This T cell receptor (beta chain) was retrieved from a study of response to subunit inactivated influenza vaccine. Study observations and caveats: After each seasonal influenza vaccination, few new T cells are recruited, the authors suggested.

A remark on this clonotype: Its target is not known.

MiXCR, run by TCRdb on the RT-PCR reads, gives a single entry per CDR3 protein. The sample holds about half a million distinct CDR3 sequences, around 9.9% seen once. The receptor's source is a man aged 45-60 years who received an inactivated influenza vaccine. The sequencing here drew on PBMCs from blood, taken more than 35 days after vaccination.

The CDR3 here is CASSAGTGYTEAFF. For the CDR3, the DNA is TGTGCCAGCAGCGCAGGGACAGGGTACACTGAAGCTTTCTTT. V usage is TRBV3-1 and J usage is TRBJ1-1; TRBD1 matches at 9 bases. Germline V CDR1 and CDR2: LGHDT, YNNKEL (reference sequence). V lost 5 bases to trimming and J lost 3 bases; unmatched junction nucleotides: 4. The CDR3 is 14 residues long.